Below, 20 T cell receptor beta chains from the same sample are listed, as sequenced in a study of shared clonotypes between healthy human individuals. Libraries were prepared by immunoSEQ multiplex PCR; TCRdb keeps only in-frame clonotypes and omits some of them. The data contain roughly 2.5 million clones, more than 90% of them singletons. The sequencing input was naive CD4+ T cells sorted from blood. Subset given: CD45RA+ positively selected. The receptors here all came from a man between 18 and 29 years old in good health.

This chain joins TRBV19 and TRBJ1-6; D call uncertain. CDR3 length: 14 residues. Trimming took off 5 bases at V and 8 bases at J, with 13 bases between the two ends. Germline lookup yields CDR1 LNHDA and CDR2 SQIVND (reference sequence). The CDR3, as DNA: TGTGCCAGTAGTCCCCGAGCGCGGGATTCACCCCTCCACTTT. Amino acid sequence: CASSPRARDSPLHF.

This sequence joins TRBV12-1 and TRBJ1-2. TRBV12-1 is a documented pseudogene. The CDR3 is 17 residues long. Here the CDR3 reads CASRQPGDELGLDGYTF. CDR3 DNA: TGTGCCAGCCGCCAACCCGGGGACGAGCTCGGTCTGGATGGCTACACCTTC.

The chain has TRBV2 and TRBJ2-1; 12 bases align to TRBD2. V trimming: 6 bases; J trimming: 2 bases; junction bases outside the gene matches: 5. This CDR3 is built from 16 residues. The V gene's germline CDR1 is SNHLY and CDR2 FYNNEI. CDR3 in DNA: TGTGCCAGCAGGAACCGACTAGCGGGAGCCTACAATGAGCAGTTCTTC. As protein: CASRNRLAGAYNEQFF.

The rearrangement uses TRBV6-5 and TRBJ1-2, with D hard to call. The germline V gene has CDR1 MNHEY and CDR2 SVGAGI. The CDR3 has 14 residues. V shed 4 bases and J shed 5 bases, with 14 bases lying between them. Here the CDR3 reads CASSLVRGIYGYTF. DNA of the CDR3: TGTGCCAGCAGTTTAGTCCGCGGGATATATGGCTACACCTTC.

The chain couples TRBV19 to TRBJ2-2, with D possibly TRBD2 on 6 matching bases. CDR3 size: 14 residues. The germline gives CDR1 LNHDA, CDR2 SQIVND (reference sequence). V lost 6 bases and J lost 1, with 9 bases in between. CDR3: CASSGRKNTGELFF. For the CDR3, the DNA is TGTGCCAGTAGCGGGAGAAAGAACACCGGGGAGCTGTTTTTT.

The chain links TRBV5-6 to TRBJ1-3, with TRBD1 as a possible D gene (6 bases). The CDR3 has 14 amino acids. Between the trimmed V and J ends, which lost 7 bases and 0 bases, there was a span of 11 bases. CDR1 is SGHDT, CDR2 YYEEEE, per germline. CDR3: CASRQAHSGNTIYF. In nucleotides, the CDR3 is TGTGCCAGCCGACAGGCGCACTCTGGAAACACCATATATTTT.

V usage is TRBV30 and J usage is TRBJ2-3; no definite D call. From germline, CDR1 is GTSNPN and CDR2 SVGIG (reference sequence). The V end lost 2 bases, the J end lost 7 bases, and 10 bases lay between the germline ends. This CDR3 has 12 amino acids. CDR3 sequence reads: CAWSSNSNTQYF. The CDR3 DNA is TGTGCCTGGAGTTCAAACTCAAATACGCAGTATTTT.

J is TRBJ1-3 and V is TRBV30; D uncertain. This CDR3 is built from 15 residues. Trimming shortened V by 1 base and J by 4 bases, and 14 bases separated the two germline ends. CDR1 is GTSNPN and CDR2 is SVGIG in the germline V gene (reference sequence). The DNA for the CDR3 is TGTGCCTGGAGTGCCCTTAGAGGCCCCGGAAACACCATATATTTT. Translation: CAWSALRGPGNTIYF.

The CDR3 protein is CASSETAFNQPQHF. As DNA, the CDR3 is TGTGCCAGCTCGGAGACAGCCTTCAATCAGCCCCAGCATTTT. The gene calls are TRBV18 and TRBJ1-5, with D possibly being TRBD1 (5 bases). Germline V lookup: CDR1 KGHSH, CDR2 LQKENI. V was trimmed by 6 bases and J by 3 bases, leaving 12 bases between them. The CDR3 has 14 amino acids.

This chain uses TRBV30 with TRBJ1-5; no clear D. CDR1 and CDR2 (germline): GTSNPN, SVGIG (reference sequence). The CDR3 has 13 residues. With 5 bases removed from V and 5 bases from J, the gap between germline ends came to 13 bases. In DNA form, the CDR3 reads TGTGCCTGGGGTGGAGGGAGGGATCAGCCCCAGCATTTT. Translated: CAWGGGRDQPQHF.

The rearrangement joins TRBV18 to TRBJ1-5; TRBD1 agrees at 10 bases. From germline, CDR1 is KGHSH and CDR2 LQKENI. V gave up 2 bases and J gave up 1 base; unmatched junction bases: 8. The CDR3 loop spans 18 amino acids. In nucleotides, the CDR3 is TGTGCCAGCTCACCAAGTGGGACAGGGGTTATGAGCAATCAGCCCCAGCATTTT. This gives the protein CASSPSGTGVMSNQPQHF. The whole variable domain, filled in from reference TRBV18 and TRBJ1-5, reads NAGVMQNPRHLVRRRGQEARLRCSPMKGHSHVYWYRQLPEEGLKFMVYLQKENIIDESGMPKERFSAEFPKEGPSILRIQQVVRGDSAAYFCASSPSGTGVMSNQPQHFGDGTRLSIL.

This clone was detected once. At the DNA level, this CDR3 is encoded by other sequences in the same sample as well. The genes are TRBV28 and TRBJ1-2; 8 bases align to TRBD1. Per germline, CDR1 MDHEN and CDR2 SYDVKM. Germline trimming cut 4 bases from V and 5 bases from J; bases unmatched to any gene: 6. This CDR3 is built from 14 residues. Written as DNA, the CDR3 is TGTGCCAGCAGTTCACCAGGACAGGGTTATGGCTACACCTTC. It is translated as CASSSPGQGYGYTF.

This clone was picked up one time. The same CDR3 also results from other DNA sequences found in this sample. The chain is built from TRBV18 and TRBJ2-5; tentative D call: TRBD2 (6 bases). The CDR3 covers 13 residues. Trimming removed 3 bases from V and 2 bases from J, with 7 bases in between. Germline CDR1 KGHSH, CDR2 LQKENI. The CDR3 sequence: CASSPRGQETQYF. The CDR3 coding sequence is TGTGCCAGCTCACCCCGGGGGCAAGAGACCCAGTACTTC.

The V and J genes are TRBV7-9 and TRBJ1-5; the D is unclear. This CDR3 is built from 14 residues. V was pared by 5 bases and J by 9 bases, with 17 bases between. Germline CDR1 and CDR2: SEHNR and FQNEAQ (reference sequence). Written as DNA, the CDR3 is TGTGCCAGCAGCCCCCTTGGTGATTTGGGGCCCCAGCATTTT. The encoded protein is CASSPLGDLGPQHF.

The chain links TRBV28 to TRBJ2-7, with TRBD2 identical over 7 bases. The trim removed 4 bases at V and 5 bases at J, leaving 2 bases unmatched. CDR3 length: 12 residues. Germline CDR1 reads MDHEN; CDR2 reads SYDVKM. DNA of the CDR3: TGTGCCAGCAGTTGGGGAGGGGACGAGCAGTACTTC. It codes for CASSWGGDEQYF.

This clone was counted only a few times. The genes are TRBV30 and TRBJ1-1; D gene ambiguous. The germline V and J ends were trimmed by 2 bases and 7 bases, with 8 bases remaining between them. Germline CDR1 reads GTSNPN; CDR2 reads SVGIG (reference sequence). The CDR3 spans 11 residues. The CDR3 here is CAWSPRFEAFF. CDR3 DNA sequence: TGTGCCTGGAGTCCACGGTTTGAAGCTTTCTTT.

The rearrangement links TRBV7-2 to TRBJ1-1; no clear D gene. Germline V gene lookup returns CDR1 SGHTA and CDR2 FQGNSA. This CDR3 comprises 15 residues. V was cut by 4 bases and J by 2 bases, with 14 bases left in between. For the CDR3, the DNA is TGTGCCAGCAGCTCGCGACAAGGTACAAACACTGAAGCTTTCTTT. Protein sequence: CASSSRQGTNTEAFF.

In its sample, this clone was seen once. The rearrangement uses TRBV19 and TRBJ1-2, with D unclear. The germline CDR1 and CDR2 sequences are LNHDA and SQIVND (reference sequence). The CDR3 extends over 13 amino acids. Trimming left V 6 bases short and J 2 bases short, with 10 bases between. CDR3 in DNA: TGTGCCAGTAGGATCGCCGGAAACTATGGCTACACCTTC. It specifies CASRIAGNYGYTF. Looking up the rest from reference TRBV19 and TRBJ1-2 gives the full variable domain: DGGITQSPKYLFRKEGQNVTLSCEQNLNHDAMYWYRQDPGQGLRLIYYSQIVNDFQKGDIAEGYSVSREKKESFPLTVTSAQKNPTAFYLCASRIAGNYGYTFGSGTRLTVV.

This clone has a single count. V is TRBV30 and J is TRBJ1-4, with TRBD1 as a possible D gene (6 bases). The V gene lost 3 bases and the J gene lost 7 bases, with 18 bases spanning the gap. Germline assignment: CDR1 GTSNPN and CDR2 SVGIG (reference sequence). The CDR3 has 15 amino acids. This CDR3 reads CAWSNQTGGGEKLFF. The CDR3 region has the DNA TGTGCCTGGAGCAACCAGACAGGCGGAGGTGAAAAACTGTTTTTT.

The V call is TRBV7-9, the J call TRBJ1-4, with D possibly matching TRBD1 (6 bases). Germline V gene lookup returns CDR1 SEHNR and CDR2 FQNEAQ (reference sequence). This CDR3 contains 17 residues. With 5 bases removed from V and 0 bases from J, the gap between germline ends came to 16 bases. This chain's CDR3 is CASSPGQPGPTNEKLFF. The CDR3 coding sequence is TGTGCCAGCAGCCCTGGACAGCCTGGGCCAACTAATGAAAAACTGTTTTTT.